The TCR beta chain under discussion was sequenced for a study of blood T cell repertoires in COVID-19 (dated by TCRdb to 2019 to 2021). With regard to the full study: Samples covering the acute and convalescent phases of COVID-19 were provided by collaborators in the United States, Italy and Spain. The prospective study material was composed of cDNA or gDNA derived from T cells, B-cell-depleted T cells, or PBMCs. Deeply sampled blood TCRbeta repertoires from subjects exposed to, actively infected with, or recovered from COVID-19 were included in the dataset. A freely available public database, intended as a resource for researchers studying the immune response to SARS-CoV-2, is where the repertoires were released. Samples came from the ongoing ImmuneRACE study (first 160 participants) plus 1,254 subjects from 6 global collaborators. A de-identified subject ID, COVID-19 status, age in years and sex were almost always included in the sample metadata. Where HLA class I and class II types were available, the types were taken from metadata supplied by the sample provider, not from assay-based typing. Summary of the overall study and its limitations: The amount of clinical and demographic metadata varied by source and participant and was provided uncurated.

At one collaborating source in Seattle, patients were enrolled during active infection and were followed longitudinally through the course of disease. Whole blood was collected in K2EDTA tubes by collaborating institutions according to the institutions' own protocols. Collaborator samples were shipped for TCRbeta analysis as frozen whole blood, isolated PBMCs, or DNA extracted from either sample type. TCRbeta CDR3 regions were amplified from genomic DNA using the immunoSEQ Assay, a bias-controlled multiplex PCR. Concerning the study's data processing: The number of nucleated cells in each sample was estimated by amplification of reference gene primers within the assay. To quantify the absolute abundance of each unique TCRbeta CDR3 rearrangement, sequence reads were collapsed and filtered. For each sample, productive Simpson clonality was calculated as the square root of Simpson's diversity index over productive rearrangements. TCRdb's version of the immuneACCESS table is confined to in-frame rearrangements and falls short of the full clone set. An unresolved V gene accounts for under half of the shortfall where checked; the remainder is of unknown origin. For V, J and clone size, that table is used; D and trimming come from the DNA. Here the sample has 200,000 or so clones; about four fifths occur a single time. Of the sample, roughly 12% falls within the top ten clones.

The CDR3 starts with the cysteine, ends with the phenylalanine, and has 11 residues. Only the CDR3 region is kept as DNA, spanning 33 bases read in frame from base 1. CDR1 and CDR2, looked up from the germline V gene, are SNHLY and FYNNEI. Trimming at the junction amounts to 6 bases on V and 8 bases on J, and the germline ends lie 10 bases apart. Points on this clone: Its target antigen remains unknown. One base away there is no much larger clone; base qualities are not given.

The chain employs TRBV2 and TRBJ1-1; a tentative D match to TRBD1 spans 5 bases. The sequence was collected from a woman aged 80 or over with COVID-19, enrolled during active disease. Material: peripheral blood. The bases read TGTGCCAGCAGGCGGACACAAGAAGCTTTCTTT. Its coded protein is CASRRTQEAFF. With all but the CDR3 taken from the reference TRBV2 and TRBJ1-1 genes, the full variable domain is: EPEVTQTPSHQVTQMGQEVILRCVPISNHLYFYWYRQILGQKVEFLVSFYNNEISEKSEIFDDQFSVERPDGSNFTLKIRSTKLEDSAMYFCASRRTQEAFFGQGTRLTVV.